A single sample is the source of the 19 T cell receptor beta chains below, sequenced in a study of OX40 agonist ivuxolimab in advanced cancers. Assay used: immunoSEQ multiplex PCR; TCRdb lists only in-frame clones, some missing. The data contain approximately 28,000 clones, around 87% of them singletons. Sequenced here: CD4+ or CD8+ T cells sorted from blood, sampled in a trial of the OX40 agonist ivuxolimab. Receptors originate from an adult with an advanced solid tumor such as melanoma, head and neck, liver or kidney cancer.

The V and J genes are TRBV23-1 and TRBJ1-2; 8 nucleotides align to TRBD1. TRBV23-1 is designated an ORF whose function remains uncertain. CDR3 size: 16 residues. V trimming: 0 bases; J trimming: 1 base; junction bases outside the gene matches: 4. The CDR3 loop is CASSQSDRVYNYGYTF. The CDR3 DNA reads TGCGCCAGCAGTCAATCGGACAGGGTGTATAACTATGGCTACACCTTC.

J is TRBJ2-1 and V is TRBV5-1, with 12 bases fitting TRBD1. The CDR3 runs to 20 residues. Germline CDR1 SGHRS, CDR2 YFSETQ. V lost 3 bases and J lost 2; bases outside the gene matches: 15. The CDR3 nucleotides read TGCGCCAGCAGCTCATCCGGGACAGGGGGCCTTTGGGGTACCTACAATGAGCAGTTCTTC. It yields the protein CASSSSGTGGLWGTYNEQFF.

J is TRBJ2-1 and V is TRBV6-5; D is tentatively TRBD1 or TRBD2 (5 bases each). Germline CDR1 and CDR2: MNHEY and SVGAGI. The V and J ends lost 6 bases and 4 bases respectively, with 10 bases between them. This CDR3 has 13 residues. The CDR3 reads CASSPGPYNEQFF. The CDR3 DNA reads TGTGCCAGCAGCCCGGGACCATACAATGAGCAGTTCTTC.

This chain joins TRBV5-1 and TRBJ1-1, with 12 bases fitting TRBD1. From germline, CDR1 is SGHRS and CDR2 YFSETQ. Trimming cost V 1 base and J 1 base; bases outside gene matches: 5. The CDR3 has 17 residues. In nucleotides, the CDR3 is TGCGCCAGCAGCTTGAGAGGGACAGGGGGCGAGAACACTGAAGCTTTCTTT. Its translation is CASSLRGTGGENTEAFF.

The chain combines TRBV10-3 with TRBJ1-2; 7 bases are a match to TRBD1. This CDR3 is built from 15 residues. Germline CDR1 reads ENHRY; CDR2 reads SYGVKD. With 5 bases clipped from V and 4 bases from J, the junction kept 10 bases outside the gene matches. The CDR3 nucleotides read TGTGCCATCAGTCCCGGACAGGCCTCTAGCTATGGCTACACCTTC. As protein: CAISPGQASSYGYTF.

The rearrangement uses TRBV27 and TRBJ2-3, with D hard to call. Trimming cost V 6 bases and J 1 base, with 11 bases left between them. Germline values: CDR1 MNHEY, CDR2 SMNVEV (reference sequence). The CDR3 has 14 amino acids. Here the CDR3 reads CASRVVTGTDTQYF. CDR3 bases: TGTGCCAGCAGGGTTGTGACTGGCACAGATACGCAGTATTTT.

The chain uses TRBV5-1 and TRBJ2-6, with 9 bases that match TRBD1. Germline V gives CDR1 SGHRS, CDR2 YFSETQ. Unmatched junction bases numbered 17, after V lost 9 bases and J lost 4 bases. CDR3 length: 18 amino acids. CDR3 in amino acids: CATHLGDRVFRGANVLTF. In nucleotides, the CDR3 is TGCGCCACCCACTTGGGGGACAGGGTGTTTAGGGGGGCCAACGTCCTGACTTTC.

DNA of the CDR3: TGTGCCAGCAGTGGACGACACGAGCGGGATGGTGAGCAGTTCTTC. As protein: CASSGRHERDGEQFF. The chain couples TRBV6-6 to TRBJ2-1, with TRBD2 identical over 7 bases. Germline trimming cut 5 bases from V and 9 bases from J; bases unmatched to any gene: 13. CDR1 is MNHNY and CDR2 is SVGAGI in the germline V gene (reference sequence). The CDR3 extends over 15 amino acids.

This chain joins TRBV28 and TRBJ2-7; D remains ambiguous. The CDR3 is made up of 12 amino acids. Germline-derived CDR1 and CDR2 are MDHEN and SYDVKM. Trimming pared 3 bases from V and 4 bases from J, leaving 7 bases between. DNA of the CDR3: TGTGCCAGCAGTTTTATCAGATACGAGCAGTACTTC. It encodes CASSFIRYEQYF.

This sequence joins TRBV29-1 and TRBJ2-3; possible D gene TRBD2, 7 bases. Germline CDR1 reads SQVTM; CDR2 reads ANQGSEA. The CDR3 covers 15 residues. With 6 bases removed from V and 4 bases from J, the gap between germline ends came to 20 bases. The CDR3 coding sequence is TGCAGCGTAGAGGGGGGGGGTGTAGGGTCAGATACGCAGTATTTT. Its translation: CSVEGGGVGSDTQYF.

This chain joins TRBV5-1 and TRBJ2-5, with TRBD2 matching 11 bases. After removal of 0 bases from V and 7 bases from J, the junction contained 14 bases not matched to a gene. This CDR3 has 18 residues. The germline V gene encodes CDR1 SGHRS and CDR2 YFSETQ. The CDR3: CASSLVTSISGRARTQYF. The CDR3 DNA reads TGCGCCAGCAGCTTGGTCACCTCCATTAGCGGGAGGGCCCGGACCCAGTACTTC. The variable domain in full, completed from reference TRBV5-1 and TRBJ2-5, reads KAGVTQTPRYLIKTRGQQVTLSCSPISGHRSVSWYQQTPGQGLQFLFEYFSETQRNKGNFPGRFSGRQFSNSRSEMNVSTLELGDSALYLCASSLVTSISGRARTQYFGPGTRLLVL.

The chain is built from TRBV5-1 and TRBJ2-5; the D gene is possibly TRBD2 (6 bases). V lost 4 bases, J lost 0 bases, and 16 bases lay in between. Germline values: CDR1 SGHRS, CDR2 YFSETQ. The CDR3 loop spans 16 amino acids. The DNA for the CDR3 is TGCGCCAGCAGCCCGGGGGTGGCAGGGTACCAAGAGACCCAGTACTTC. This translates into CASSPGVAGYQETQYF.

This clone was recorded only once. The rearrangement uses TRBV5-1 and TRBJ2-1, with 10 nucleotides matching TRBD2. After removal of 0 bases from V and 4 bases from J, the junction contained 4 bases not matched to a gene. The CDR3 runs to 16 residues. CDR1 is SGHRS and CDR2 is YFSETQ in the germline V gene. CDR3 sequence: CASSLAPSGSYNEQFF. The CDR3 DNA is TGCGCCAGCAGCTTGGCCCCTAGCGGGAGTTACAATGAGCAGTTCTTC.

By frequency in the sample, this clone is medium-sized (0.01 to 0.1%). In the same sample, other DNA sequences code for this CDR3. Written as DNA, the CDR3 is TGTGCCAGCAGTTTATCTGTGTCAGGGGGCGACTATGGCTACACCTTC. Translating gives CASSLSVSGGDYGYTF. The genes are TRBV27 and TRBJ1-2; the match to TRBD1 covers 8 bases. V gave up 0 bases and J gave up 3 bases; unmatched junction bases: 6. This CDR3 is 16 amino acids long. Germline CDR1 is MNHEY and CDR2 is SMNVEV (reference sequence).

The chain recombines TRBV10-1 with TRBJ2-7; 10 nucleotides match TRBD1. Germline CDR1 WNHNN, CDR2 SYGVQD (reference sequence). Germline trimming cut 6 bases from V and 4 bases from J; bases unmatched to any gene: 9. The CDR3 is made up of 15 amino acids. The CDR3: CASSEPGQGKYEQYF. CDR3 nucleotide sequence: TGCGCCAGCAGCGAGCCGGGACAGGGGAAGTACGAGCAGTACTTC.

In this sample, this clone turned up a few times. The chain is built from TRBV28 and TRBJ1-2; 7 bases are a match to TRBD1. The CDR3 is 14 residues long. Trimming at V came to 7 bases and at J to 4 bases, leaving 9 bases not matched to a gene. Per the germline V gene, CDR1 is MDHEN and CDR2 is SYDVKM. CDR3 coding DNA: TGTGCCAGCATACGAACGACAGGGAGCTATGGCTACACCTTC. Its protein product is CASIRTTGSYGYTF.

The chain uses TRBV29-1 and TRBJ2-5; D gene uncertain. The V gene lost 3 bases and the J gene lost 5 bases, with 10 bases spanning the gap. Looked up from germline, CDR1 is SQVTM and CDR2 is ANQGSEA. This CDR3 spans 12 amino acids. CDR3 region: CSVETGSETQYF. In DNA, the CDR3 is TGCAGCGTTGAGACTGGCTCGGAGACCCAGTACTTC. Full variable domain (outside the CDR3, taken from reference TRBV29-1 and TRBJ2-5): SAVISQKPSRDICQRGTSLTIQCQVDSQVTMMFWYRQQPGQSLTLIATANQGSEATYESGFVIDKFPISRPNLTFSTLTVSNMSPEDSSIYLCSVETGSETQYFGPGTRLLVL.

The V gene is TRBV27, the J gene TRBJ2-1, with 7 positions matching TRBD1. There are 15 residues in the CDR3. With V trimmed by 6 bases and J by 1 base, 6 bases remained unmatched. Germline CDR1 and CDR2: MNHEY and SMNVEV (reference sequence). The CDR3 region is CASSPRGRSYNEQFF. The CDR3 DNA reads TGTGCCAGCAGCCCCAGGGGGAGATCCTACAATGAGCAGTTCTTC.

The table lists this clone with a count of one. The CDR3 is CASSIYGPSNQPQHF. In nucleotides, the CDR3 is TGTGCCAGTAGTATCTACGGACCGAGCAATCAGCCCCAGCATTTT. The J gene is TRBJ1-5, the V gene TRBV19, with D hard to call. Trimming cost V 3 bases and J 1 base, with 10 bases left between them. Germline V gene data show CDR1 as LNHDA and CDR2 as SQIVND (reference sequence). The CDR3 covers 15 residues.